The T cell receptor (beta chain) under discussion was sequenced for a study of CD8 T cells in ankylosing spondylitis. General study findings and limits: Clones linked to disease were reported to show significant enrichment in matched ankylosing spondylitis synovial fluid. There was a TCR beta motif, made of fewer than 10 highly homologous variants, that appeared characteristic of ankylosing spondylitis blood. Disease-linked clones, CD8+, were relatively rare in peripheral blood.

Each TCR beta library was made by quantitative 5'-RACE that incorporated molecular barcodes. Each CDR3 protein gets one entry after TCRdb re-called the 5' RACE reads with MiXCR. Of about 360,000 distinct CDR3 sequences listed, 20% are singletons. Only a few counts were recorded for this clonotype. The target antigen is unknown. Source material: blood, either unsorted or a sorted T cell fraction (not recorded which). The TCR sequence derives from a male donor with ankylosing spondylitis or in good health (not recorded which).

For the CDR3, the DNA is TGCAGCGTCCTGCTAACAGTTCGTCCCTACGAGCAGTACTTC. Translating gives CSVLLTVRPYEQYF. The V and J genes are TRBV29-1 and TRBJ2-7; D gene unclear. The V and J ends lost 6 bases and 2 bases respectively, with 17 bases between them. CDR1 is SQVTM, CDR2 ANQGSEA, per germline. This CDR3 has 14 residues.